These 31 T cell receptor beta chains were sequenced from one sample in a study of OX40 agonist ivuxolimab in advanced cancers. The protocol was immunoSEQ multiplex PCR, while the TCRdb copy is restricted to in-frame clones and leaves out a portion. The data hold around 60,000 clones, with about 80% observed a single time. Specimen: CD4+ or CD8+ T cells sorted from blood, collected in a trial of the OX40 agonist ivuxolimab. The receptors shown here come from an adult with an advanced solid tumor such as melanoma, head and neck, liver or kidney cancer.

The chain combines TRBV9 with TRBJ2-7; D might be TRBD1 or TRBD2, each matching 5 bases. The ends were cut back, 0 bases at V and 5 bases at J, with 12 bases in the middle. The CDR3 is 14 residues long. Germline CDR1 is SGDLS and CDR2 is YYNGEE. The CDR3 sequence is CASSVGVGVHEQYF. For the CDR3, the DNA is TGTGCCAGCAGCGTAGGGGTGGGGGTCCACGAGCAGTACTTC.

About this clone itself: Other DNA sequences within the sample encode an identical CDR3. J is TRBJ1-5 and V is TRBV29-1, with D unclear. V lost 4 bases and J lost 4, with 8 bases in between. The CDR3 consists of 12 residues. Per the germline V gene, CDR1 is SQVTM and CDR2 is ANQGSEA. The CDR3 loop reads CSVGGANQPQHF. In DNA form, the CDR3 reads TGCAGCGTTGGTGGTGCTAATCAGCCCCAGCATTTT.

V usage is TRBV28 and J usage is TRBJ1-4, with D possibly TRBD1 on 6 matching bases. Germline values: CDR1 MDHEN, CDR2 SYDVKM. V was shortened by 6 bases and J by 0 bases, with 11 bases between the two germline ends. This CDR3 has 15 amino acids. The CDR3, as DNA: TGTGCCAGCAGGGCCAGGGGAACAACTAATGAAAAACTGTTTTTT. Amino acids: CASRARGTTNEKLFF. Drawing the rest from reference TRBV28 and TRBJ1-4, the complete variable domain is DVKVTQSSRYLVKRTGEKVFLECVQDMDHENMFWYRQDPGLGLRLIYFSYDVKMKEKGDIPEGYSVSREKKERFSLILESASTNQTSMYLCASRARGTTNEKLFFGSGTQLSVL.

The chain joins TRBV30 to TRBJ2-5; TRBD2 agrees at 7 bases. With V trimmed by 5 bases and J by 5 bases, 8 bases remained unmatched. The CDR3 is 13 amino acids. Germline CDR1 GTSNPN, CDR2 SVGIG (reference sequence). The CDR3: CAWRRGVGETQYF. The DNA for the CDR3 is TGTGCCTGGCGTCGGGGGGTAGGCGAGACCCAGTACTTC.

This rearrangement joins TRBV2 to TRBJ1-1; D unresolved. The V end was cut by 3 bases, the J end by 1 base, with 9 bases between. The CDR3 length is 14 residues. The germline gives CDR1 SNHLY, CDR2 FYNNEI. CDR3 region: CASSEGSRNTEAFF. CDR3 DNA: TGTGCCAGCAGTGAGGGGAGCAGGAACACTGAAGCTTTCTTT.

Here the CDR3 reads CASSIGDQPQHF. CDR3 in DNA: TGTGCCAGCAGTATAGGGGATCAGCCCCAGCATTTT. The chain employs TRBV6-5 and TRBJ1-5; D possibly corresponds to TRBD1 (5 bases). The CDR3 runs 12 residues. V dropped 5 bases and J dropped 5 bases, with 7 bases sitting between them. Per the germline V gene, CDR1 is MNHEY and CDR2 is SVGAGI.

The chain's CDR3 is CASSSLDREGGEQFF. The CDR3 DNA is TGTGCCAGCAGCTCCCTGGACAGGGAGGGGGGTGAGCAGTTCTTC. The rearrangement links TRBV7-3 to TRBJ2-1, with D possibly being TRBD1 (8 bases). The CDR3 sequence is 15 residues long. In germline, CDR1 is SGHTA, CDR2 FQGTGA. Trimming stripped 4 bases from V and 9 bases from J, with 19 bases between.

The chain has TRBV9 and TRBJ1-4; D gene uncertain. V was clipped by 3 bases and J by 7 bases, with 7 bases between them. CDR3 length: 12 amino acids. CDR1 is SGDLS, CDR2 YYNGEE, per germline. The CDR3 protein is CASSAAGEKLFF. The CDR3 DNA is TGTGCCAGCAGCGCGGCGGGTGAAAAACTGTTTTTT.

The J gene is TRBJ2-7, the V gene TRBV27; D remains unclear. V dropped 7 bases and J dropped 4 bases, with 8 bases sitting between them. Per the germline V gene, CDR1 is MNHEY and CDR2 is SMNVEV (reference sequence). The CDR3 runs 11 residues. Written as DNA, the CDR3 is TGTGCCAGCACCTTCCAGTACGAGCAGTACTTC. It encodes CASTFQYEQYF.

V is TRBV4-2 and J is TRBJ2-5, with D possibly being TRBD2 (5 bases). The CDR3 extends over 14 amino acids. V was clipped by 3 bases and J by 5 bases, with 13 bases between them. From germline, CDR1 is LGHNA and CDR2 YNFKEQ. In DNA, the CDR3 is TGTGCCAGCAGCCAGCAGAGGGCGCAGGAGACCCAGTACTTC. Its translation: CASSQQRAQETQYF.

The rearrangement joins TRBV6-6 to TRBJ2-3; D is ambiguous. From germline, CDR1 is MNHNY and CDR2 SVGAGI (reference sequence). V gave up 2 bases and J gave up 0 bases, with 3 bases separating them. The CDR3 has 13 amino acids. The CDR3 sequence is CASSYSSTDTQYF. The CDR3 nucleotides read TGTGCCAGCAGTTACAGCAGCACAGATACGCAGTATTTT.

This clone has just one count. The chain joins TRBV2 to TRBJ2-2, with 7 bases aligning to TRBD2. The CDR3 loop spans 15 amino acids. CDR1 SNHLY and CDR2 FYNNEI come from the germline V gene. J gave up 0 bases and V 6 bases, and 4 bases lay outside the gene matches. The CDR3: CASRGGAANTGELFF. The CDR3 DNA reads TGTGCCAGCAGGGGAGGGGCAGCGAACACCGGGGAGCTGTTTTTT.

This clone was detected once. The chain has TRBV27 and TRBJ2-4; perhaps TRBD2 as D (6 bases). Trimming shortened V by 11 bases and J by 9 bases, and 17 bases separated the two germline ends. CDR3 length equals 12 residues. Germline values: CDR1 MNHEY, CDR2 SMNVEV (reference sequence). This chain's CDR3 is CAQRRVGVIQYF. As DNA, the CDR3 is TGTGCCCAGAGGAGGGTTGGAGTCATTCAGTACTTC.

The V call is TRBV4-2, the J call TRBJ2-1; 9 bases fit TRBD2. Unmatched junction bases numbered 7, after V lost 4 bases and J lost 0 bases. CDR1 and CDR2 (germline): LGHNA, YNFKEQ. The CDR3 spans 17 residues. This CDR3 reads CASSLSSGVSSYNEQFF. The CDR3 bases are TGTGCCAGCAGCCTTTCTAGCGGGGTGAGCTCCTACAATGAGCAGTTCTTC.

This chain connects TRBV28 to TRBJ1-2; D uncertain. V lost 7 bases, J lost 4 bases, and 13 bases lay in between. The CDR3 spans 13 residues. Per germline, CDR1 MDHEN and CDR2 SYDVKM. The CDR3 nucleotides read TGTGCCAGCACAGACCTTCTTGGCTATGGCTACACCTTC. Translating it yields CASTDLLGYGYTF.

J is TRBJ1-5 and V is TRBV18; the D is unclear. The CDR3 is 15 residues long. With 5 bases removed from V and 8 bases from J, the gap between germline ends came to 19 bases. Looked up from germline, CDR1 is KGHSH and CDR2 is LQKENI. As DNA, the CDR3 is TGTGCCAGCTCAGGCAACCCGGGGTCTTGGGAGCCCCAGCATTTT. Translating gives CASSGNPGSWEPQHF.

This sequence joins TRBV4-1 and TRBJ2-1; D not resolved. This CDR3 is 14 amino acids long. Trimming left V 1 base short and J 1 base short, with 5 bases between. Germline V gives CDR1 MGHRA, CDR2 YSYEKL. The CDR3 spells CASSQVGSYNEQFF. The CDR3 nucleotides read TGCGCCAGCAGCCAAGTGGGGTCCTACAATGAGCAGTTCTTC.

This chain connects TRBV29-1 to TRBJ1-2, with D possibly TRBD1 on 6 matching bases. The CDR3 length is 13 residues. Between the trimmed V and J ends, which lost 3 bases and 7 bases, there was a span of 15 bases. CDR1 and CDR2 from the germline V gene are SQVTM and ANQGSEA. The CDR3 loop is CSVEVVQGGGYTF. CDR3 bases: TGCAGCGTTGAGGTGGTACAGGGAGGTGGCTACACCTTC. Full variable domain (remainder filled in from reference TRBV29-1 and TRBJ1-2): SAVISQKPSRDICQRGTSLTIQCQVDSQVTMMFWYRQQPGQSLTLIATANQGSEATYESGFVIDKFPISRPNLTFSTLTVSNMSPEDSSIYLCSVEVVQGGGYTFGSGTRLTVV.

This clone was observed a handful of times. The rearrangement joins TRBV7-8 to TRBJ2-3, with D possibly being TRBD1 or TRBD2 (5 bases each). This CDR3 is built from 16 residues. Trimming pared 2 bases from V and 4 bases from J, leaving 16 bases between. Germline assignment: CDR1 SGHVS and CDR2 FQNEAQ. Here the CDR3 reads CASSLWRQPGADTQYF. The CDR3 DNA reads as TGTGCCAGCAGCTTATGGCGACAGCCCGGGGCAGATACGCAGTATTTT.

The genes are TRBV5-1 and TRBJ1-5; D unresolved. CDR1 and CDR2 (germline): SGHRS, YFSETQ. The CDR3 has 14 residues. Deletions cut 0 bases from V and 0 bases from J, with 4 bases between. The CDR3 region is CASSLESSNQPQHF. CDR3 sequence (DNA): TGCGCCAGCAGCTTGGAGTCTAGCAATCAGCCCCAGCATTTT.

The chain employs TRBV7-9 and TRBJ1-2; no clear D. V was shortened by 0 bases and J by 4 bases, with 12 bases between the two germline ends. Germline values: CDR1 SEHNR, CDR2 FQNEAQ (reference sequence). There are 15 residues in the CDR3. This CDR3 is CASSLARGETYGYTF. CDR3 DNA: TGTGCCAGCAGCTTAGCGCGTGGAGAGACCTATGGCTACACCTTC. The full variable domain, its missing parts supplied by reference TRBV7-9 and TRBJ1-2, is DTGVSQNPRHKITKRGQNVTFRCDPISEHNRLYWYRQTLGQGPEFLTYFQNEAQLEKSRLLSDRFSAERPKGSFSTLEIQRTEQGDSAMYLCASSLARGETYGYTFGSGTRLTVV.

This chain connects TRBV6-5 to TRBJ2-5; 7 nucleotides line up with TRBD1. This CDR3 has 15 amino acids. V was pared by 5 bases and J by 5 bases, with 11 bases of the junction left unmatched. The germline V gene has CDR1 MNHEY and CDR2 SVGAGI. The CDR3 DNA is TGTGCCAGCAGTCCTCAGGCAGGGGGTATTGAGACCCAGTACTTC. As protein: CASSPQAGGIETQYF.

By share, this clone counts as medium-sized (0.01 to 0.1%). The V call is TRBV2, the J call TRBJ2-5; 10 bases align to TRBD2. The CDR3 runs 13 residues. With 8 bases clipped from V and 7 bases from J, the junction kept 7 bases outside the gene matches. Germline CDR1 and CDR2: SNHLY and FYNNEI. The CDR3 is CASGTSADRTQYF. The CDR3 DNA reads TGTGCCAGCGGGACTAGCGCAGATCGGACCCAGTACTTC.

This chain uses TRBV19 with TRBJ1-2; D unclear. Germline lookup yields CDR1 LNHDA and CDR2 SQIVND (reference sequence). V shed 4 bases and J shed 6 bases, with 18 bases lying between them. The CDR3 has 15 residues. The CDR3 bases are TGTGCCAGTAGTACCCGAACGGGCTTCGAGGATGGCTACACCTTC. This gives the protein CASSTRTGFEDGYTF.

This rearrangement joins TRBV5-8 to TRBJ2-5; perhaps TRBD1 as D (5 bases). This CDR3 has 15 amino acids. CDR1 is SGHTS and CDR2 is YDEGEE in the germline V gene. V lost 0 bases to trimming and J lost 3 bases, with 12 bases between them. The CDR3 sequence: CASSLAGFVEETQYF. The CDR3 DNA follows: TGTGCCAGCAGCTTGGCAGGGTTTGTCGAAGAGACCCAGTACTTC.

The chain joins TRBV7-9 to TRBJ2-5; D unclear. Germline lookup yields CDR1 SEHNR and CDR2 FQNEAQ (reference sequence). Between the trimmed V and J ends, which lost 3 bases and 3 bases, there was a span of 5 bases. The CDR3 extends over 12 amino acids. CDR3 sequence reads: CASSFVEETQYF. The CDR3, as DNA: TGTGCCAGCAGCTTTGTAGAAGAGACCCAGTACTTC.

The V gene is TRBV30, the J gene TRBJ2-5; the D gene is possibly TRBD2 (5 bases). The CDR3 covers 12 residues. The V gene lost 3 bases and the J gene lost 5 bases, with 10 bases spanning the gap. The germline CDR1 and CDR2 sequences are GTSNPN and SVGIG (reference sequence). The CDR3 here is CAWRGDGETQYF. Here the CDR3 DNA reads TGTGCCTGGAGGGGAGATGGTGAGACCCAGTACTTC.

The V and J genes are TRBV15 and TRBJ2-7; 8 bases match TRBD2. J gave up 5 bases and V 3 bases, and 9 bases lay outside the gene matches. This CDR3 is built from 15 residues. Looked up from germline, CDR1 is LNHNV and CDR2 is YYDKDF (reference sequence). CDR3: CATSRTPAGVDEQYF. The CDR3 DNA is TGTGCCACCAGCAGGACCCCAGCGGGAGTGGACGAGCAGTACTTC.

The V and J genes are TRBV6-5 and TRBJ2-2, with D possibly matching TRBD1 (5 bases). The CDR3 sequence is 12 residues long. CDR1 is MNHEY and CDR2 is SVGAGI in the germline V gene. V lost 6 bases to trimming and J lost 6 bases, with 8 bases between them. This chain's CDR3 is CASRQGAGELFF. Here the CDR3 DNA reads TGTGCCAGCAGACAAGGGGCCGGGGAGCTGTTTTTT.

The CDR3 loop is CASSLMANYGYTF. The DNA of the CDR3 is TGTGCCAGCAGCTTAATGGCTAACTATGGCTACACCTTC. This chain joins TRBV7-3 and TRBJ1-2, with no clear D. The germline V gene has CDR1 SGHTA and CDR2 FQGTGA. This CDR3 has 13 residues. V was shortened by 1 base and J by 0 bases, with 3 bases between the two germline ends.

The rearrangement links TRBV30 to TRBJ1-5; D gene unclear. CDR3 length: 15 amino acids. Germline V gene lookup returns CDR1 GTSNPN and CDR2 SVGIG (reference sequence). Trimming cost V 4 bases and J 6 bases, with 19 bases left between them. CDR3 sequence: CAWNLGGKSGQPQHF. As DNA, the CDR3 is TGTGCCTGGAACCTAGGTGGTAAATCCGGTCAGCCCCAGCATTTT. Drawing the rest from reference TRBV30 and TRBJ1-5, the complete variable domain is SQTIHQWPATLVQPVGSPLSLECTVEGTSNPNLYWYRQAAGRGLQLLFYSVGIGQISSEVPQNLSASRPQDRQFILSSKKLLLSDSGFYLCAWNLGGKSGQPQHFGDGTRLSIL.